The 5 T cell receptor beta chains below were found in one sample sequenced in a study of shared clonotypes between healthy human individuals. TCRdb's table, derived via immunoSEQ multiplex PCR, lists solely in-frame clones and lacks some. The sample yields some 2 million clones, around 96% seen once. CD8 cells classed as naive were CD45RO-negative and positively selected for CCR7, excluding terminally differentiated effector memory CD45RA+ cells. Sequences were obtained from naive CD8+ T cells sorted from blood. The receptors here all came from a man aged 18 to 29 in good health.

This clone was detected once. The chain couples TRBV27 to TRBJ2-1, with 8 bases aligning to TRBD2. Germline V lookup: CDR1 MNHEY, CDR2 SMNVEV (reference sequence). The CDR3 length is 16 residues. With V trimmed by 6 bases and J by 7 bases, 14 bases remained unmatched. CDR3 residues: CASSLVGASGWNEQFF. The CDR3 DNA reads TGTGCCAGCAGCCTAGTTGGGGCTAGCGGGTGGAATGAGCAGTTCTTC.

Note on this clone: Additional DNA sequences in this sample encode the identical CDR3. The rearrangement uses TRBV28 and TRBJ2-7; D is tentatively TRBD1 or TRBD2 (5 bases each). V lost 2 bases and J 4 bases, leaving 9 bases between the germline ends. Germline V gene sequence: CDR1 MDHEN, CDR2 SYDVKM. There are 13 residues in the CDR3. The CDR3 region has the DNA TGTGCCAGCAGTTTAGGGACGGAGTACGAGCAGTACTTC. Protein product: CASSLGTEYEQYF.

The V call is TRBV7-6, the J call TRBJ2-2; D gene uncertain. Germline CDR1 and CDR2: SGHVS and FNYEAQ. Trimming took 2 bases from V and 8 from J, leaving 6 bases between them. The CDR3 runs 12 residues. The CDR3 DNA reads as TGTGCCAGCAGCTTAAATGGGGGGGAGCTGTTTTTT. Amino acids: CASSLNGGELFF.

The V call is TRBV5-1, the J call TRBJ2-5, with D unclear. This CDR3 comprises 14 residues. The V and J ends lost 0 bases and 6 bases respectively, with 12 bases between them. Per the germline V gene, CDR1 is SGHRS and CDR2 is YFSETQ. CDR3 amino acids: CASSLGAVEQTQYF. The DNA for the CDR3 is TGCGCCAGCAGCTTGGGGGCAGTTGAACAGACCCAGTACTTC.

The V call is TRBV27, the J call TRBJ2-7; 11 nucleotides agree with TRBD2. Germline V gives CDR1 MNHEY, CDR2 SMNVEV (reference sequence). This CDR3 region has 15 residues. Trimming removed 6 bases from V and 3 bases from J; junction bases left unmatched: 7. CDR3 nucleotides: TGTGCCAGCAGGACAACCGGGACTAGCGGCTACGAGCAGTACTTC. Protein product: CASRTTGTSGYEQYF.